This entry features one TCR beta chain sequence. Antigen specificity is unknown. Trimming at V came to 0 bases and at J to 6 bases, leaving 10 bases not matched to a gene. This CDR3 spans 17 amino acids. The germline V gene has CDR1 LGHNA and CDR2 YNFKEQ. The record originates from a study of T cell responses to AZD1222 COVID-19 vaccine. Profiling relied on immunoSEQ multiplex PCR, and the TCRdb table lists in-frame clones only, not all of them. Of over 110,000 clones detected, approximately 94% appear once; the ten largest clones hold roughly 5%. Findings and limits, study-wide: Reports say nearly half of spike-specific TCRs go after unmutated variant regions. Clonal diversity was possibly underestimated; the donors were predominantly white British and more often female. Baseline testing showed seropositivity in only a handful of AZD1222 recipients. Spike-specific TCR repertoires showed rising breadth and depth after two AZD1222 doses.

This chain uses TRBV4-2 with TRBJ2-1, with 8 nucleotides matching TRBD2. The starting material was peripheral blood, obtained on day 0 of AZD1222 vaccination. The sequence was obtained from an adult in good health. CDR3 sequence reads: CASSQESIGTRGNEQFF. The CDR3 DNA follows: TGTGCCAGCAGCCAAGAAAGCATTGGGACTAGAGGCAATGAGCAGTTCTTC.